Listed here are 14 T cell receptor beta chains from one sample, sequenced in a study of blood T cell repertoires in COVID-19. Data came from immunoSEQ multiplex PCR; TCRdb stores just in-frame clones and leaves some out. The top ten hold approximately 12% of the sample, which has more than 150,000 clones, around 85% seen once. What was sequenced was peripheral blood. The receptors stem from a man aged 50-60 years who had recovered from COVID-19.

The chain joins TRBV30 to TRBJ1-2; 8 nucleotides align to TRBD1. Germline values: CDR1 GTSNPN, CDR2 SVGIG (reference sequence). J lost 7 bases, V lost 3 bases, and 10 bases had no gene match. The CDR3 runs to 14 residues. CDR3 sequence (DNA): TGTGCCTGGAGCGCGCCGGACAGGGTAATTGGCTACACCTTC. Translated: CAWSAPDRVIGYTF.

This chain uses TRBV18 with TRBJ2-5; TRBD2 aligns across 10 bases. The CDR3 is 18 residues long. CDR1 and CDR2 (germline): KGHSH, LQKENI. With 1 base clipped from V and 2 bases from J, the junction kept 10 bases outside the gene matches. CDR3 sequence (DNA): TGTGCCAGCTCACCACGTCTAGCGGGAGAGCTCTCTCAAGAGACCCAGTACTTC. This codes for CASSPRLAGELSQETQYF.

The chain is built from TRBV15 and TRBJ1-1; D ambiguous. V lost 6 bases, J lost 0 bases, and 8 bases lay in between. Germline V CDR1 and CDR2: LNHNV, YYDKDF (reference sequence). This CDR3 has 13 amino acids. CDR3 DNA: TGTGCCACCAGTCCCGAGATGAACACTGAAGCTTTCTTT. It translates to CATSPEMNTEAFF. Combining the CDR3 with reference TRBV15 and TRBJ1-1 gives the whole variable domain DAMVIQNPRYQVTQFGKPVTLSCSQTLNHNVMYWYQQKSSQAPKLLFHYYDKDFNNEADTPDNFQSRRPNTSFCFLDIRSPGLGDTAMYLCATSPEMNTEAFFGQGTRLTVV.

The rearrangement uses TRBV7-9 and TRBJ2-3; the D gene is possibly TRBD1 (5 bases). CDR3 length equals 14 residues. With 1 base removed from V and 4 bases from J, the gap between germline ends came to 9 bases. Germline CDR1 and CDR2: SEHNR and FQNEAQ (reference sequence). The CDR3 coding sequence is TGTGCCAGCAGCTTAGGTGGGGCGGCAGATACGCAGTATTTT. This encodes CASSLGGAADTQYF.

The chain carries TRBV7-2 and TRBJ1-4; 10 nucleotides agree with TRBD1. J gave up 6 bases and V 2 bases, and 3 bases lay outside the gene matches. CDR3 length: 15 amino acids. CDR1 SGHTA and CDR2 FQGNSA come from the germline V gene. For the CDR3, the DNA is TGTGCCAGCAGCTTATCCGGGACAGGGGATGAAAAACTGTTTTTT. Its translation is CASSLSGTGDEKLFF.

V and J are TRBV19 and TRBJ2-7; D is unclear. Germline V gene data show CDR1 as LNHDA and CDR2 as SQIVND (reference sequence). Trimming took off 0 bases at V and 0 bases at J, with 6 bases between the two ends. The CDR3 loop spans 14 amino acids. The CDR3 coding sequence is TGTGCCAGTAGTATAGACCCCCTCTCCTACGAGCAGTACTTC. Translated: CASSIDPLSYEQYF.

J is TRBJ2-2 and V is TRBV18, with 9 bases fitting TRBD1. The germline V gene has CDR1 KGHSH and CDR2 LQKENI. The CDR3 is 16 residues long. V shed 3 bases, J shed 6 bases, and the junction held 8 bases outside the gene matches. The CDR3 nucleotides are TGTGCCAGCTCACCGGGACAGGGATTCGAGTCCGGGGAGCTGTTTTTT. Residues: CASSPGQGFESGELFF.

The rearrangement joins TRBV29-1 to TRBJ1-5; the D is unclear. The ends were cut back, 6 bases at V and 1 base at J, with 16 bases in the middle. The CDR3 is 15 amino acids. Germline-derived CDR1 and CDR2 are SQVTM and ANQGSEA. The CDR3: CSVGEGSRSNQPQHF. The CDR3, as DNA: TGCAGCGTCGGGGAAGGGAGTAGAAGCAATCAGCCCCAGCATTTT.

The chain combines TRBV5-4 with TRBJ2-1; TRBD2 matches at 7 bases. Trimming removed 1 base from V and 0 bases from J; junction bases left unmatched: 4. CDR3 length: 16 amino acids. Germline CDR1 is SGHNT and CDR2 is YYREEE (reference sequence). The CDR3 region is CASSLSAGVSYNEQFF. CDR3 nucleotides: TGTGCCAGCAGCTTGAGTGCGGGGGTCTCCTACAATGAGCAGTTCTTC.

This rearrangement joins TRBV27 to TRBJ1-4; 7 bases map to TRBD1. Germline CDR1 MNHEY, CDR2 SMNVEV (reference sequence). The CDR3 contains 15 residues. The V and J ends lost 1 base and 8 bases, in that order; junction bases with no gene match: 7. CDR3 DNA: TGTGCCAGCAGTTTATACCGGGACAGTGGGGAAAAACTGTTTTTT. Protein sequence: CASSLYRDSGEKLFF. Using reference TRBV27 and TRBJ1-4 for the parts outside the CDR3, the full variable domain is EAQVTQNPRYLITVTGKKLTVTCSQNMNHEYMSWYRQDPGLGLRQIYYSMNVEVTDKGDVPEGYKVSRKEKRNFPLILESPSPNQTSLYFCASSLYRDSGEKLFFGSGTQLSVL.

CDR3 DNA sequence: TGTGCCAGCTCACCGATTAACCTTGGAACAGGGGGCGCGGGCTATGGCTACACCTTC. Translated, it gives CASSPINLGTGGAGYGYTF. This chain links TRBV18 with TRBJ1-2; TRBD1 agrees at 9 bases. The ends lost 3 bases at V and 4 bases at J; junction bases unmatched: 18. Germline V gene lookup returns CDR1 KGHSH and CDR2 LQKENI. The CDR3 extends over 19 amino acids.

J is TRBJ2-1 and V is TRBV9; 13 bases are a match to TRBD2. J gave up 0 bases and V 4 bases, and 13 bases lay outside the gene matches. Per the germline V gene, CDR1 is SGDLS and CDR2 is YYNGEE. This CDR3 contains 20 residues. The CDR3, as DNA: TGTGCCAGCAGCCCCCGACTAGCGGGAGGAAAAAAAAGCTCCTACAATGAGCAGTTCTTC. Its translation is CASSPRLAGGKKSSYNEQFF.

This clone has a handful of counts. The rearrangement joins TRBV25-1 to TRBJ2-7, with TRBD1 matching 7 bases. The germline gives CDR1 MGHDK, CDR2 SYGVNS. This CDR3 has 15 residues. The trim removed 5 bases at V and 0 bases at J, leaving 7 bases unmatched. Here the CDR3 reads CASSPENRGSYEQYF. In DNA form, the CDR3 reads TGTGCCAGCAGTCCAGAGAACAGGGGCTCCTACGAGCAGTACTTC.

This chain uses TRBV14 with TRBJ2-7; 8 bases are a match to TRBD1. The junction had 4 bases not matched to a gene; V was cut back by 0 bases and J by 3 bases. The CDR3 sequence is 15 residues long. Germline V lookup: CDR1 SGHDN, CDR2 FVKESK. This CDR3 reads CASSQDAGGFYEQYF. CDR3 DNA sequence: TGTGCCAGCAGCCAAGATGCAGGGGGCTTCTACGAGCAGTACTTC.